These T cell receptor beta chains were read from a single sample in a study of shared clonotypes between healthy human individuals. Clones were read by immunoSEQ multiplex PCR, and TCRdb kept only the in-frame ones, dropping some. This sample has around 720,000 clones, with around 73% found just once. Sequenced sample: memory CD4+ T cells sorted from blood. These receptor sequences come from a woman in her twenties or thirties in good health. Both conserved end residues are part of each CDR3. D genes are given only for firm matches. Not every row has a clone size; where given, it reads once, few, many or a size class.

size,D,V,J,CDR3,DNA
.,TRBD1,TRBV10-3,TRBJ2-7,CAISENRDRVHEQYF,TGTGCCATCAGTGAGAACCGGGACAGGGTCCACGAGCAGTACTTC
few,.,TRBV5-1,TRBJ2-7,CASSPGPTVEPSYEQYF,TGCGCCAGCAGCCCTGGCCCGACAGTGGAACCCTCCTACGAGCAGTACTTC
.,.,TRBV7-2,TRBJ1-1,CASSLTRNTEAFF,TGTGCCAGCAGTTTAACCCGGAACACTGAAGCTTTCTTT
.,.,TRBV19,TRBJ2-2,CASNLNRGRAGTGELFF,TGTGCCAGTAACCTAAATAGGGGGAGGGCCGGCACCGGGGAGCTGTTTTTT
few,.,TRBV7-2,TRBJ2-7,CASSAKPGRSYEQYF,TGTGCCAGCAGCGCAAAGCCGGGAAGATCCTACGAGCAGTACTTC
.,.,TRBV19,TRBJ1-5,CASSRTTGGAGQPQHF,TGTGCCAGTAGTCGTACCACGGGGGGAGCGGGCCAGCCCCAGCATTTT
.,.,TRBV12-2,TRBJ2-7,CASRLDVTSGIPYEQYF,TGTGCAAGTCGCTTAGATGTGACTAGCGGGATCCCCTACGAGCAGTACTTC
.,.,TRBV29-1,TRBJ2-4,CSVADLNIQYF,TGCAGCGTTGCAGATTTAAACATTCAGTACTTC
.,.,TRBV7-6,TRBJ2-5,CASSLPPSETQYF,TGTGCCAGCAGCTTACCGCCGTCCGAGACCCAGTACTTC
.,.,TRBV18,TRBJ1-4,CASSPGPSLFF,TGTGCCAGCTCACCGGGGCCTTCACTGTTTTTT
few,TRBD2,TRBV10-1,TRBJ2-7,CASSLKAGEGEQYF,TGCGCCAGCAGCCTAAAAGCGGGAGAGGGTGAGCAGTACTTC
.,.,TRBV2,TRBJ1-3,CASMSQGYTGNTIYF,TGTGCCAGCATGTCTCAGGGATATACTGGAAACACCATATATTTT
.,.,TRBV4-2,TRBJ1-1,CASSQGSLEAFF,TGTGCCAGCAGCCAAGGCAGTCTTGAAGCTTTCTTT
.,.,TRBV5-6,TRBJ2-6,CASSFTGASSGANVLTF,TGTGCCAGCAGTTTTACGGGGGCGTCCTCTGGGGCCAACGTCCTGACTTTC
once,.,TRBV6-1,TRBJ2-2,CASSEMRVGGELFF,TGTGCCAGCAGTGAAATGCGGGTTGGCGGGGAGCTGTTTTTT
.,TRBD1,TRBV6-5,TRBJ1-1,CASSYAGTGGTEAFF,TGTGCCAGCAGTTACGCCGGGACAGGGGGAACTGAAGCTTTCTTT
.,.,TRBV7-2,TRBJ2-5,CASSPQAGVQETQYF,TGTGCCAGCAGCCCCCAGGCCGGGGTCCAAGAGACCCAGTACTTC
.,.,TRBV9,TRBJ2-5,CASSVQGSPQETQYF,TGTGCCAGCAGCGTACAGGGTTCACCCCAAGAGACCCAGTACTTC
.,TRBD1,TRBV6-5,TRBJ2-7,CASSYSSGTGSYEQYF,TGTGCCAGCAGTTACTCCTCCGGGACAGGGAGCTACGAGCAGTACTTC
few,.,TRBV19,TRBJ2-1,CASSPRGYNEQFF,TGTGCCAGTAGTCCCCGGGGCTACAATGAGCAGTTCTTC
.,.,TRBV6-6,TRBJ2-3,CASSILGWTDTQYF,TGTGCCAGCAGTATACTCGGGTGGACAGATACGCAGTATTTT
.,.,TRBV6-6,TRBJ1-3,CASSPTGSSGNTIYF,TGTGCCAGCAGTCCTACAGGGAGCTCTGGAAACACCATATATTTT
.,.,TRBV9,TRBJ2-3,CASSVVAGFVTDTQYF,TGTGCCAGCAGCGTAGTTGCGGGGTTTGTCACAGATACGCAGTATTTT
.,TRBD1,TRBV6-1,TRBJ1-1,CASSEHRDSEAFF,TGTGCCAGCAGTGAACACAGGGACAGTGAAGCTTTCTTT
.,.,TRBV7-9,TRBJ1-2,CATRRSNYGYTF,TGTGCCACCCGGCGCAGTAACTATGGCTACACCTTC
.,.,TRBV5-6,TRBJ2-4,CASSLAGRGLAKNIQYF,TGTGCCAGCAGCTTGGCCGGGCGGGGTCTAGCCAAAAACATTCAGTACTTC
.,TRBD1,TRBV28,TRBJ1-2,CASSQRRQGSAGYTF,TGTGCCAGCAGTCAACGTCGACAGGGGTCAGCTGGCTACACCTTC
once,.,TRBV29-1,TRBJ2-7,CSVARTVYEQYF,TGCAGCGTTGCTAGGACAGTTTACGAGCAGTACTTC
once,TRBD1,TRBV18,TRBJ2-7,CASSPGTVQEQYF,TGTGCCAGCTCACCGGGGACAGTCCAGGAGCAGTACTTC
.,.,TRBV9,TRBJ2-1,CASSVGRSESYNEQFF,TGTGCCAGCAGCGTAGGGCGGAGTGAAAGCTACAATGAGCAGTTCTTC
.,.,TRBV7-9,TRBJ2-1,CASSSGQFYNEQFF,TGTGCCAGCAGCTCCGGACAGTTTTACAATGAGCAGTTCTTC
.,.,TRBV14,TRBJ2-7,CASSRLVTRDQRYEQYF,TGTGCCAGCAGCCGGCTTGTCACCCGGGACCAGAGGTACGAGCAGTACTTC
few,TRBD1,TRBV6-6,TRBJ2-3,CASSPTGKVGGTQYF,TGTGCCAGCAGTCCGACAGGGAAGGTTGGTGGTACGCAGTATTTT
.,.,TRBV28,TRBJ2-7,CASSWGMGWYEQYF,TGTGCCAGCAGTTGGGGTATGGGGTGGTACGAGCAGTACTTC
.,TRBD1,TRBV29-1,TRBJ1-1,CSVDGTGGTEAFF,TGCAGCGTTGACGGGACAGGGGGCACTGAAGCTTTCTTT
.,.,TRBV30,TRBJ1-1,CAWSVRGSTEAFF,TGTGCCTGGAGTGTACGGGGGTCGACTGAAGCTTTCTTT
.,TRBD1,TRBV30,TRBJ1-4,CAWRRTGQGEKLFF,TGTGCCTGGAGACGGACCGGACAGGGCGAAAAACTGTTTTTT
.,TRBD1,TRBV2,TRBJ2-5,CASRAAGGQETQYF,TGTGCCAGCAGGGCGGCAGGGGGCCAAGAGACCCAGTACTTC
.,.,TRBV30,TRBJ2-7,CAWGGRAHEQYF,TGTGCCTGGGGCGGCAGGGCCCACGAGCAGTACTTC
.,.,TRBV5-4,TRBJ2-7,CASSLDEGYEQYF,TGTGCCAGCAGCTTAGACGAGGGCTACGAGCAGTACTTC
.,TRBD2,TRBV4-2,TRBJ2-5,CASSQRTSGGDQETQYF,TGTGCCAGCAGCCAGCGGACTAGCGGGGGGGATCAAGAGACCCAGTACTTC
.,TRBD1,TRBV23-1,TRBJ2-1,CASSQSTGTGYANEQFF,TGCGCCAGCAGTCAATCAACCGGGACAGGTTATGCCAATGAGCAGTTCTTC
.,.,TRBV28,TRBJ2-7,CASRFLGEREQYF,TGTGCCAGCAGGTTCCTAGGGGAGCGCGAGCAGTACTTC
.,.,TRBV7-9,TRBJ2-3,CASSLGASSTDTQYF,TGTGCCAGCAGCCTCGGAGCTTCTAGCACAGATACGCAGTATTTT
.,.,TRBV7-2,TRBJ2-1,CASSLSGPYNEQFF,TGTGCCAGCAGCTTATCGGGCCCCTATAATGAGCAGTTCTTC
.,.,TRBV6-5,TRBJ2-7,CASSYDNEQYF,TGTGCCAGCAGTTACGACAACGAGCAGTACTTC
few,TRBD1,TRBV28,TRBJ1-2,CALYSQGAGTYGYTF,TGTGCCCTCTATTCTCAGGGGGCAGGCACCTATGGCTACACCTTC
.,.,TRBV30,TRBJ1-5,CAWSVYRGNQPQHF,TGTGCCTGGAGTGTGTACAGGGGCAATCAGCCCCAGCATTTT
few,.,TRBV29-1,TRBJ2-1,CSVATYEQFF,TGCAGCGTAGCTACGTATGAGCAGTTCTTC
.,.,TRBV28,TRBJ2-3,CASSFWLAIASTDTQYF,TGTGCCAGCAGTTTTTGGCTAGCGATAGCTAGCACAGATACGCAGTATTTT
.,.,TRBV6-1,TRBJ2-1,CASTNWRAYEQFF,TGTGCCAGCACGAATTGGAGGGCCTATGAGCAGTTCTTC
few,.,TRBV5-4,TRBJ2-5,CASSLQETQYF,TGTGCCAGCAGCTTACAAGAGACCCAGTACTTC
.,TRBD1,TRBV4-1,TRBJ2-2,CASSQARDRGKTGELFF,TGCGCCAGCAGCCAAGCCCGGGACAGGGGCAAAACCGGGGAGCTGTTTTTT
once,TRBD2,TRBV5-1,TRBJ2-7,CASSFGLAGALSYEQYF,TGCGCCAGCAGCTTCGGACTAGCGGGAGCCCTCTCCTACGAGCAGTACTTC
many,TRBD2,TRBV7-9,TRBJ2-1,CASSLRAGGYNEQFF,TGTGCCAGCAGCCTTCGAGCGGGAGGCTACAATGAGCAGTTCTTC